A single sample gave rise to the 21 T cell receptor beta chains below, sequenced in a study of T cells in Graves' hyperthyroidism and ophthalmopathy. The source material, RNA transcripts, was used to amplify TCR beta CDR3 regions. When the TCR CDR3 underwent first-round RT-PCR, the HTBI primer set was used. A single record per CDR3 protein comes from TCRdb applying MiXCR to the multiplex PCR reads. The table includes approximately 430,000 distinct CDR3 sequences, 15% to 19% detected once. Input material: blood. These receptors were obtained from a young woman with Graves' hyperthyroidism.

This clonotype was recorded many times. The CDR3 DNA follows: TGCAGTGCGCCCCGGGGGGACAGGGGGCCTAGGGCGGGAGGTTCACCCCTCCACTTT. Translated: CSAPRGDRGPRAGGSPLHF. The J gene is TRBJ1-6, the V gene TRBV20-1, with 12 nucleotides matching TRBD1. Germline-derived CDR1 and CDR2 are DFQATT and SNEGSKA (reference sequence). The CDR3 runs to 19 residues. J was trimmed by 9 bases and V by 6 bases; bases with no gene match: 21.

CDR3 residues: CASSYSTPSNGYTF. CDR3 bases: TGTGCCAGCAGTTACTCGACTCCCTCGAATGGCTACACCTTC. This chain links TRBV6-5 with TRBJ1-2; D unresolved. CDR3 length: 14 amino acids. Trimming took off 0 bases at V and 6 bases at J, with 11 bases between the two ends. CDR1 and CDR2 (germline): MNHEY, SVGAGI.

At least ten counts were recorded for this clonotype. J is TRBJ1-1 and V is TRBV11-2; a weak D match, TRBD1 (6 bases). Trimming removed 0 bases at V and 5 bases at J, with 13 bases between. The germline V gene encodes CDR1 SGHAT and CDR2 FQNNGV. The length of the CDR3 is 15 residues. The chain's CDR3 is CASSLDGRGVTEAFF. The CDR3 DNA follows: TGTGCCAGCAGCTTAGACGGCAGGGGAGTGACTGAAGCTTTCTTT.

This clonotype appeared many times. This chain connects TRBV29-1 to TRBJ1-1, with unresolved D. Trimming stripped 4 bases from V and 2 bases from J, with 11 bases between. CDR1 and CDR2 (germline): SQVTM, ANQGSEA. CDR3 length: 13 residues. The CDR3 here is CSVARDPNTEAFF. CDR3 sequence (DNA): TGCAGCGTTGCTAGAGACCCCAACACTGAAGCTTTCTTT. The whole variable domain, filled in from reference TRBV29-1 and TRBJ1-1, reads SAVISQKPSRDICQRGTSLTIQCQVDSQVTMMFWYRQQPGQSLTLIATANQGSEATYESGFVIDKFPISRPNLTFSTLTVSNMSPEDSSIYLCSVARDPNTEAFFGQGTRLTVV.

The V and J genes are TRBV19 and TRBJ2-1; a possible D gene is TRBD1 (6 bases). The CDR3 length is 14 residues. CDR1 is LNHDA, CDR2 SQIVND, per germline (reference sequence). Trimming cost V 6 bases and J 7 bases, with 16 bases left between them. The CDR3 region has the DNA TGTGCCAGTAGAGGACAGAGCCAACTGAATGAGCAGTTCTTC. Amino acid sequence: CASRGQSQLNEQFF. The full variable domain, with the rest looked up from reference TRBV19 and TRBJ2-1, is DGGITQSPKYLFRKEGQNVTLSCEQNLNHDAMYWYRQDPGQGLRLIYYSQIVNDFQKGDIAEGYSVSREKKESFPLTVTSAQKNPTAFYLCASRGQSQLNEQFFGPGTRLTVL.

This clonotype occurred many times. The chain joins TRBV12-3 or TRBV12-4 to TRBJ2-2, with 7 bases identical to TRBD2. The CDR3 extends over 15 amino acids. Trimming at V came to 3 bases and at J to 5 bases, leaving 6 bases not matched to a gene. The CDR3 nucleotides read TGTGCCAGCAGTTTTAGGACTAGGGGAACCGGGGAGCTGTTTTTT. It codes for CASSFRTRGTGELFF.

The V gene is TRBV11-3, the J gene TRBJ1-1; possibly TRBD1 for D (6 bases). CDR3 length: 13 residues. Germline-derived CDR1 and CDR2 are SGHNT and YENEEA. V lost 3 bases, J lost 3 bases, and 8 bases lay in between. CDR3 nucleotides: TGTGCCAGCAGCTTCGACAGGCACACTGAAGCTTTCTTT. Protein: CASSFDRHTEAFF.

This clonotype was seen repeatedly, ten times or more. CDR3 coding DNA: TGTGCCAGCAGCCCTAAGCGGATCACTAGCACAGATACGCAGTATTTT. This encodes CASSPKRITSTDTQYF. This chain joins TRBV9 and TRBJ2-3, with D tentatively TRBD2 (5 bases). The CDR3 length is 16 residues. Germline V lookup: CDR1 SGDLS, CDR2 YYNGEE. V lost 4 bases and J lost 0, with 15 bases in between. Supplemented by reference TRBV9 and TRBJ2-3, the full variable domain reads DSGVTQTPKHLITATGQRVTLRCSPRSGDLSVYWYQQSLDQGLQFLIQYYNGEERAKGNILERFSAQQFPDLHSELNLSSLELGDSALYFCASSPKRITSTDTQYFGPGTRLTVL.

This clonotype was counted between two and nine times. The rearrangement links TRBV4-3 to TRBJ2-6, with a weak D call TRBD2 (5 bases). V shed 0 bases and J shed 1 base, with 16 bases lying between them. CDR1 is LGHNA, CDR2 YSLEER, per germline. The CDR3 has 19 residues. CDR3 nucleotides: TGCGCCAGCAGCCAAGATCCGGCGCAGAGAGGGTCTGGGGCCAACGTCCTGACTTTC. Translating gives CASSQDPAQRGSGANVLTF.

This chain links TRBV28 with TRBJ2-3; D may be TRBD1 (5 bases). V lost 5 bases and J lost 8, with 23 bases in between. CDR3 length: 16 amino acids. The germline CDR1 and CDR2 sequences are MDHEN and SYDVKM. DNA for the CDR3: TGTGCCAGCAGTCCCCCAGGGTATAGGGCCAGAGCTACGCAGTATTTT. Its translation is CASSPPGYRARATQYF.

The sample holds a few counts of this clonotype. The gene calls are TRBV28 and TRBJ1-5, with TRBD1 matching over 10 bases. Germline V gives CDR1 MDHEN, CDR2 SYDVKM. V was clipped by 6 bases and J by 7 bases; unmatched bases: 9. This CDR3 has 15 amino acids. Here the CDR3 reads CASSPLDRGLQPQHF. In DNA form, the CDR3 reads TGTGCCAGCAGCCCCCTCGACAGGGGGCTACAGCCCCAGCATTTT.

V and J are TRBV18 and TRBJ2-7, with D unclear. CDR3 length: 13 amino acids. V lost 1 base and J 5 bases, leaving 9 bases between the germline ends. Germline V gives CDR1 KGHSH, CDR2 LQKENI. CDR3 amino acids: CASSPQRLDEQYF. CDR3 nucleotides: TGTGCCAGCTCACCACAACGACTTGACGAGCAGTACTTC.

The V gene is TRBV6-2 or TRBV6-3, the J gene TRBJ1-2; no firm D call. Deletions cut 5 bases from V and 4 bases from J, with 14 bases between. Per the germline V gene, CDR1 is MNHEY and CDR2 is SVGEGT. The CDR3 has 14 amino acids. As DNA, the CDR3 is TGTGCCAGCAGTGCGGACTCTACGGTCTATGGCTACACCTTC. Its protein is CASSADSTVYGYTF.

This clonotype was detected ten times or more. This rearrangement joins TRBV10-1 to TRBJ1-1; 8 bases map to TRBD1. Germline values: CDR1 WNHNN, CDR2 SYGVQD (reference sequence). CDR3 length equals 13 residues. V was pared by 5 bases and J by 4 bases, with 3 bases of the junction left unmatched. The DNA for the CDR3 is TGCGCCAGCAGTCCAGGGGGCCGCACTGAAGCTTTCTTT. Protein product: CASSPGGRTEAFF.

The gene calls are TRBV10-2 and TRBJ2-1; D is undetermined. The J call may be in error: the DNA end matches TRBJ2-7 better. CDR1 is WSHSY, CDR2 SAAADI, per germline. CDR3 length equals 15 residues. CDR3 bases: TGCGCCAGCAGACTCACAGAAAGAAACTACAATGAGCAGTACTTC. This codes for CASRLTERNYNEQYF.

This clonotype was seen at least ten times. V is TRBV11-3 and J is TRBJ2-7; 7 nucleotides agree with TRBD1. Trimming took 4 bases from V and 2 from J; bases not matched to a gene: 17. The CDR3 spans 18 residues. Germline CDR1 SGHNT, CDR2 YENEEA. The CDR3 bases are TGTGCCAGCAGCTATAGGCCGACGAACAGGGGAAGGGCCTACGAGCAGTACTTC. Translation gives CASSYRPTNRGRAYEQYF.

This clonotype was seen a handful of times. The V gene is TRBV7-3, the J gene TRBJ2-1; TRBD1 aligns across 8 bases. Germline CDR1 SGHTA, CDR2 FQGTGA. The CDR3 is 13 amino acids. Trimming took 3 bases from V and 9 from J; bases not matched to a gene: 4. The CDR3 spells CASSFQGASEQFF. The DNA of the CDR3 is TGTGCCAGCAGCTTTCAGGGGGCCAGTGAGCAGTTCTTC.

The genes are TRBV18 and TRBJ2-5, with D possibly TRBD1 on 6 matching bases. This CDR3 spans 15 amino acids. Germline V lookup: CDR1 KGHSH, CDR2 LQKENI. V gave up 5 bases and J gave up 1 base, with 14 bases separating them. In DNA, the CDR3 is TGTGCCAGCTCATCCCGAACAGGGTTCCAAGAGACCCAGTACTTC. It yields the protein CASSSRTGFQETQYF.

This clonotype was seen a single time. The chain uses TRBV6-2 or TRBV6-3 and TRBJ2-3; no clear D gene. Germline CDR1 is MNHEY and CDR2 is SVGEGT. V lost 0 bases and J lost 2, with 6 bases in between. The CDR3 spans 14 residues. DNA of the CDR3: TGTGCCAGCAGTTACTCGCCCATCACAGATACGCAGTATTTT. Its translation is CASSYSPITDTQYF.

The V call is TRBV7-8, the J call TRBJ2-2; 7 bases are a match to TRBD1. Germline CDR1 reads SGHVS; CDR2 reads FQNEAQ. V lost 0 bases and J lost 1; bases outside the gene matches: 8. The CDR3 has 18 residues. In DNA form, the CDR3 reads TGTGCCAGCAGCTTAGCCTTGACAGGGACCCTGAACACCGGGGAGCTGTTTTTT. It yields the protein CASSLALTGTLNTGELFF.

This clonotype was counted at least ten times. The gene calls are TRBV3-1 and TRBJ1-1; D unresolved. The V end was cut by 1 base, the J end by 7 bases, with 13 bases between. The germline CDR1 and CDR2 sequences are LGHDT and YNNKEL (reference sequence). The CDR3 has 14 amino acids. CDR3 protein: CASSQGIRSNEAFF. The CDR3 DNA is TGTGCCAGCAGCCAAGGAATCAGGTCCAATGAAGCTTTCTTT.